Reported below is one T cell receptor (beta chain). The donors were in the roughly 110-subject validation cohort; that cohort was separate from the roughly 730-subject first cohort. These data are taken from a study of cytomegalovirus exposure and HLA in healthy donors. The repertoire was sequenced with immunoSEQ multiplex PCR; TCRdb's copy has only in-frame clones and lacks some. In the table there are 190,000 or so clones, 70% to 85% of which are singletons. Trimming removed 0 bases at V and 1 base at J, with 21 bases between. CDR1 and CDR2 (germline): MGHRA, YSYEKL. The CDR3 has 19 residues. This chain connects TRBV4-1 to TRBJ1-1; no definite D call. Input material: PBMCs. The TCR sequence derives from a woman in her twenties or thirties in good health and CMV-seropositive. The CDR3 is CASSQELIRPQTGNTEAFF. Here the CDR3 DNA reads TGCGCCAGCAGCCAAGAACTCATTCGTCCCCAAACGGGGAACACTGAAGCTTTCTTT.